This T cell receptor (beta chain) stems from a study of blood T cell repertoires in COVID-19 (dated by TCRdb to about 2020). Broadly, across the study: Samples from collaborators originated in the United States, Italy and Spain and spanned both the acute and convalescent phases of COVID-19. The prospective study material was composed of cDNA or gDNA derived from T cells, B-cell-depleted T cells, or PBMCs. The dataset comprised deeply sampled blood TCRbeta repertoires from subjects exposed to, actively infected with, or recovered from COVID-19. The repertoires were made available in a free public database intended to serve as a resource for research on the immune response to SARS-CoV-2. Samples were obtained from the ongoing ImmuneRACE study (first 160 participants) and from 1,254 subjects provided by 6 global collaborators. A de-identified subject ID, COVID-19 status, age in years and sex were almost always included in the sample metadata. Where available, HLA class I and class II types were taken from metadata supplied by the sample provider and were not determined by assay-based typing.

The collaborating institutions used their own protocols to collect whole blood in K2EDTA tubes. For TCRbeta analysis, collaborator samples were shipped as frozen whole blood, as isolated PBMCs, or as DNA extracted from either sample type. On the study overall, not on this receptor specifically: The quantity of clinical and demographic metadata differed by source and by participant and was supplied without curation.

Of note for this clone: Which antigen it targets is not known. Qualities for individual bases were not recorded, and no much larger clone is one base off.

In the germline V gene, CDR1 corresponds to SGHTS and CDR2 to YDEGEE. At the junction V is shortened by 0 bases and J by 9 bases, with 17 bases in between. The CDR3 spans 15 residues, from the cysteine through the phenylalanine. Only the CDR3 DNA is retained, 45 bases long and in frame from the first base. TCRbeta CDR3 regions were amplified from genomic DNA by means of the immunoSEQ Assay, a bias-controlled multiplex PCR. Concerning the study's data processing: Nucleated cell counts per sample were estimated from amplification of reference gene primers within the assay. To quantify the absolute abundance of each unique TCRbeta CDR3 rearrangement, sequence reads were collapsed and filtered. For each sample, productive Simpson clonality was calculated as the square root of Simpson's diversity index across productive rearrangements. The table was pulled from immuneACCESS by TCRdb, which kept in-frame rearrangements only. Such tables lose some clones; where checked, under half of the loss comes from unresolved V genes, and the rest has no known cause. From that table come the V and J calls and clone size; the DNA was used to work out D and trimming. For this sample the table gives fewer than 200,000 clones, of which roughly 90% were detected only once. Less than 25% of the sample comes from the top ten.

Material: peripheral blood. The sequence links TRBV5-8 to TRBJ2-3, with TRBD1 tentatively as D gene (7 bases match). This clonotype was obtained from a man between 65 and 79 years old with active or convalescent COVID-19. The CDR3: CASSLGTGGGGTQYF. The DNA sequence reads TGTGCCAGCAGCTTGGGGACAGGAGGCGGAGGGACGCAGTATTTT.